This T cell receptor (beta chain) is drawn from a study of blood T cell repertoires in COVID-19. On the study more broadly: Italy, Spain and the United States were the sources of the convalescent and acute COVID-19 samples. The cDNA or gDNA used as material had been derived from T cells, B-cell-depleted T cells, or PBMCs.

How the authors handled the data: Estimation of nucleated cell counts was performed using reference gene primer amplification. Assay: immunoSEQ multiplex PCR; the TCRdb copy retains only in-frame clones and omits some. V and J calls and clone size are given by that table; D and trimming were obtained from the DNA. The sample carries 250,000 to 300,000 clones, around 85% recorded once. Germline loops: CDR1 GTSNPN, CDR2 SVGIG (reference sequence). This CDR3 is 18 amino acids long. Germline trimming cut 1 base from V and 4 bases from J; bases unmatched to any gene: 11. This clone has only one observation.

Sequenced material: peripheral blood. The TCR was taken from a man in his forties or fifties with active or convalescent COVID-19. The genes are TRBV30 and TRBJ2-6, with 9 bases that match TRBD2. The DNA for the CDR3 is TGTGCCTGGAGTGCGTATAGCGGGAGTTCGAAAGGGGCCAACGTCCTGACTTTC. Protein sequence: CAWSAYSGSSKGANVLTF.